The rows below give T cell receptor beta chains drawn from one sample of a study of tumor and adjacent non-tumor tissue in lung cancer. From the multiplex PCR reads, TCRdb called clonotypes with MiXCR, one entry per CDR3 protein. The table lists more than 85,000 distinct CDR3 sequences, around 57% of them singletons, with around 20% in the top ten. The sequencing input was distant non-tumor lung tissue. Every receptor here comes from a man aged 55 to 70 with non-small cell lung cancer. CDR3s include the opening cysteine and the closing phenylalanine or tryptophan. Size values are once, few and many counts, or a class for expanded clones, and some rows have none.

abundance,v_gene,CDR3aa
NA,TRBV12-3/TRBV12-4,CVSSDGGSQPQHF
NA,TRBV29-1,CIANEATHGGMGEQFF
few,TRBV6-5,CASRPLAGARLEQFF
NA,TRBV5-4,CVSSDERFMSTEAFF
many,TRBV4-1,CAGSQDPGNSNQPQHF
many,TRBV10-3,CAISESVYSNQPQHF
once,TRBV6-5,CASRRDKGTNQPQHF
NA,TRBV11-2,CASSDGTYRTDTQYF
NA,TRBV5-1,CASSSTTTTWNEQFF
NA,TRBV20-1,CSASSWGLAVNEQFF
NA,TRBV4-1,CASSQDQGSNQAQHF
NA,TRBV29-1,CSVGPFLTSTDTQYF
many,TRBV11-2,CASSFASWLTDMQYF
NA,TRBV11-3,CASSLRESFSNTEAFF
NA,TRBV5-4,CASSLDSAKETQYF
NA,TRBV4-2,CANSQEVGWETGPPVELFF
medium-sized,TRBV6-1,CASSIGDGPLHF
many,TRBV10-3,CAISELGGGSYNEQFF
NA,TRBV25-1,CVSSGRAGTYEQYF
NA,TRBV6-1,CDSTEIGISYEQYF
NA,TRBV5-1,CASSSDGSLNTEAFF
NA,TRBV6-6,CVGSYEANYGYTF
NA,TRBV12-5,CASDLGDSGNQPQHF
NA,TRBV5-1,CASSPPGQGMPGELFF
many,TRBV6-5,CASKGLRAETNYGYTF
NA,TRBV5-1,CASSPIFGDSPFSGANILTF
NA,TRBV12-3/TRBV12-4,CASSSVLAVGQPQHF
NA,TRBV5-4,CDSSTEQADTQYF
NA,TRBV20-1,CSAERTSSDDTQYF
NA,TRBV5-1,CASSLVGEGPYEQYF
NA,TRBV11-3,CASSQDGVYTGELLF
few,TRBV5-1,CASSKDSTSSPLHF
NA,TRBV4-2,CASSQVGAGGREYEQYF
NA,TRBV30,CAWGLAGGNTDTHYF
many,TRBV12-3/TRBV12-4,CASSTGTSGLGGEQYF
many,TRBV6-2/TRBV6-3,CASSYLEGLEQYF
NA,TRBV12-3/TRBV12-4,CASSPRTSIHEQYF
NA,TRBV12-3/TRBV12-4,CASSTTSRLDGYTF
many,TRBV6-5,CASSGGRPPGELFF
once,TRBV29-1,CSVDIRTRGRVGTDTQYF
many,TRBV6-5,CASSYEGRGRNTEAFF
NA,TRBV7-8,CASSEQGGDKLFF
many,TRBV13,CASSEQGSDGLKTQYF
NA,TRBV5-6,CASSVIQGHEWYEQYF
NA,TRBV6-5,CVSNWLAGANTGELFF
NA,TRBV28,CASGPRWEPQHF
NA,TRBV4-3,CASSHRLADYNEQFF
once,TRBV4-1,CTSSQDGYYGYTF
many,TRBV4-1,CASSQDPSPPHYEQYF
once,TRBV7-9,CAGSATSYDEQFF
NA,TRBV6-5,CASMQGASNEPQHF
NA,TRBV20-1,CSASMGDTQYF
many,TRBV30,CAWSVRTGELFF
NA,TRBV11-2,CASSLGRRELGTDTHYF
medium-sized,TRBV11-2,CASSPSAGSSYNEQFF
once,TRBV20-1,CSARGPGTSVYEHYF
NA,TRBV30,CAWSRARLGLETQYF
NA,TRBV20-1,CSARTGRETRHF